What follows are 13 T cell receptor beta chains derived from one specimen sequenced in a study of cytomegalovirus exposure and HLA in healthy donors. PCR was performed using 60 Vbeta and 13 Jbeta primers. Sequencing was performed with immunoSEQ multiplex PCR; in TCRdb, only in-frame clones are kept and a portion is missing. The sample contains about 160,000 clones, around 82% of which appear only once. Sample: PBMCs. The receptor source for this set is a man aged 50 or older in good health and CMV-seropositive.

V usage is TRBV11-2 and J usage is TRBJ1-6; 7 nucleotides match TRBD1. Germline trimming cut 4 bases from V and 8 bases from J; bases unmatched to any gene: 14. Looked up from germline, CDR1 is SGHAT and CDR2 is FQNNGV. This CDR3 comprises 17 residues. The CDR3 protein is CASSSPRTGQQDSPLHF. For the CDR3, the DNA is TGTGCCAGCAGCTCCCCAAGGACGGGACAGCAAGATTCACCCCTCCACTTT. Looking up the rest from reference TRBV11-2 and TRBJ1-6 gives the full variable domain: EAGVAQSPRYKIIEKRQSVAFWCNPISGHATLYWYQQILGQGPKLLIQFQNNGVVDDSQLPKDRFSAERLKGVDSTLKIQPAKLEDSAVYLCASSSPRTGQQDSPLHFGNGTRLTVT.

For the CDR3, the DNA is TGTGCCAGCAGCCAAGATGTCGGAGAGACCGGGGAGCTGTTTTTT. It yields the protein CASSQDVGETGELFF. The V and J genes are TRBV4-2 and TRBJ2-2; D is unclear. CDR3 length: 15 residues. In germline, CDR1 is LGHNA, CDR2 YNFKEQ. V shed 0 bases and J shed 5 bases, with 10 bases lying between them.

This chain links TRBV6-1 with TRBJ2-7, with D possibly being TRBD2 (5 bases). Germline V gene data show CDR1 as MNHNS and CDR2 as SASEGT. The ends were cut back, 5 bases at V and 0 bases at J, with 14 bases in the middle. There are 15 residues in the CDR3. CDR3 nucleotides: TGTGCCAGCAGTAGGCGACGGGAATCCTCCTACGAGCAGTACTTC. Translation: CASSRRRESSYEQYF.

This sequence joins TRBV28 and TRBJ2-1; 13 positions agree with TRBD2. CDR3 length: 20 residues. Germline V gives CDR1 MDHEN, CDR2 SYDVKM. Trimming removed 4 bases from V and 5 bases from J; junction bases left unmatched: 17. In DNA form, the CDR3 reads TGTGCCAGCAGTTACCCTCGAACTAGCGGGAGGGCCATTTGGCACAATGAGCAGTTCTTC. It translates to CASSYPRTSGRAIWHNEQFF.

The J gene is TRBJ2-3, the V gene TRBV7-2, with TRBD2 matching over 7 bases. The CDR3 has 15 amino acids. Germline trimming cut 2 bases from V and 5 bases from J; bases unmatched to any gene: 7. In germline, CDR1 is SGHTA, CDR2 FQGNSA. The DNA of the CDR3 is TGTGCCAGCAGCTTACTAGCGGCAGGCGGAGATACGCAGTATTTT. Its translation: CASSLLAAGGDTQYF.

The rearrangement links TRBV6-5 to TRBJ1-2, with 8 bases identical to TRBD1. V gave up 3 bases and J gave up 2 bases; unmatched junction bases: 5. The germline V gene encodes CDR1 MNHEY and CDR2 SVGAGI. This CDR3 comprises 15 residues. CDR3 in DNA: TGTGCCAGCAGTTATGTCCCAGGGGGCAACTATGGCTACACCTTC. It codes for CASSYVPGGNYGYTF.

V usage is TRBV4-1 and J usage is TRBJ1-2; 8 nucleotides agree with TRBD1. The CDR3 contains 13 residues. The germline V gene has CDR1 MGHRA and CDR2 YSYEKL. V was pared by 3 bases and J by 7 bases, with 4 bases of the junction left unmatched. CDR3 amino acids: CASSQTGESGYTF. CDR3 sequence (DNA): TGCGCCAGCAGCCAGACAGGGGAAAGTGGCTACACCTTC.

The chain recombines TRBV5-8 with TRBJ2-7; possibly TRBD2 for D (6 bases). V lost 4 bases, J lost 2 bases, and 10 bases lay in between. Germline V CDR1 and CDR2: SGHTS, YDEGEE. The CDR3 spans 13 residues. CDR3 DNA: TGTGCCAGCAGCATGGGACTCGCCTACGAGCAGTACTTC. It specifies CASSMGLAYEQYF.

This chain uses TRBV30 with TRBJ1-5, with a tentative D call TRBD1 (5 bases). The CDR3 runs to 15 residues. Germline values: CDR1 GTSNPN, CDR2 SVGIG (reference sequence). Trimming removed 0 bases at V and 4 bases at J, with 13 bases between. This chain's CDR3 is CAWSVQEGWNQPQHF. CDR3 coding DNA: TGTGCCTGGAGTGTACAGGAGGGATGGAATCAGCCCCAGCATTTT.

V gene TRBV4-2 combines with J gene TRBJ1-1; 8 bases fit TRBD1. In germline, CDR1 is LGHNA, CDR2 YNFKEQ. The CDR3 totals 13 residues. V was pared by 0 bases and J by 11 bases, with 5 bases of the junction left unmatched. DNA of the CDR3: TGTGCCAGCAGCCAAGATAAGGACAGGGAGGCTTTCTTT. It codes for CASSQDKDREAFF.

The V and J genes are TRBV30 and TRBJ1-2; maybe TRBD1 (5 bases). V was shortened by 7 bases and J by 8 bases, with 11 bases between the two germline ends. The V gene's germline CDR1 is GTSNPN and CDR2 SVGIG (reference sequence). The CDR3 is made up of 10 amino acids. CDR3 loop: CALETDGYTF. As DNA, the CDR3 is TGTGCCTTAGAGACAGACGGCTACACCTTC.

This clone was seen only a few times. The chain uses TRBV29-1 and TRBJ2-7; TRBD2 matches 7 bases. There are 11 residues in the CDR3. The V and J ends lost 7 bases and 6 bases, in that order; junction bases with no gene match: 6. Germline CDR1 reads SQVTM; CDR2 reads ANQGSEA. The CDR3 protein is CSAQWGGEQYF. CDR3 coding DNA: TGCAGCGCCCAGTGGGGGGGCGAGCAGTACTTC.

The chain links TRBV14 to TRBJ2-7; tentatively, D is TRBD1 (6 bases). The CDR3 runs 14 residues. Per the germline V gene, CDR1 is SGHDN and CDR2 is FVKESK. Trimming left V 4 bases short and J 5 bases short, with 15 bases between. The CDR3 reads CASSRQDLIHEQYF. The CDR3 DNA is TGTGCCAGCAGCCGACAGGACCTAATCCACGAGCAGTACTTC.